A selection of T cell receptor beta chains follows, all from one sample in a study of cytomegalovirus exposure and HLA in healthy donors. Clones were read by immunoSEQ multiplex PCR, and TCRdb kept only the in-frame ones, dropping some. The data show under 140,000 clones, with less than 85% seen just once and about an eighth held by the top ten. Sequenced sample: PBMCs. These receptors were taken from a man under 40 in good health and CMV-seropositive. The CDR3 runs from the conserved cysteine through the conserved F or W.

TRBJ2-2 | TRBV7-9 | CASSSGDRNTGELFF
TRBJ2-1 | TRBV5-8 | CASSLSRNNEQFF
TRBJ1-2 | TRBV28 | CASSRTGGYTFPIGSARTGGYTF
TRBJ1-5 | TRBV7-2 | CASSLDSNRPQHF
TRBJ2-2 | TRBV19 | CASRPTGANTGELFF
TRBJ2-1 | TRBV6-1 | CASKKTGNPYNEQFF
TRBJ2-7 | TRBV7-9 | CASSFSSYEQYF
TRBJ2-1 | TRBV30 | CAWSLAAEQFF
TRBJ2-3 | TRBV7-9 | CASSRDFSGSTDTQYF
TRBJ1-5 | TRBV9 | CASSAGYNQPQHF
TRBJ2-2 | TRBV28 | CASSTLAGDYTGELFF
TRBJ2-1 | TRBV28 | CASSPWGGVSYNEQFF
TRBJ2-1 | TRBV27 | CASSFTPGQGSSYNEQFF
TRBJ1-5 | TRBV30 | CAWSEQGRDNQPQHF
TRBJ2-2 | TRBV4-1 | CASSQGGGRAGELFF
TRBJ1-5 | TRBV6-5 | CASSGTRNQPQHF
TRBJ2-1 | TRBV7-2 | CASSLAWAGGPGEQFF
TRBJ2-1 | TRBV10-3 | CASRTSGGNQFEQFF
TRBJ1-4 | TRBV7-9 | CASSLGWVGGSTNEKLFF
TRBJ2-2 | TRBV5-1 | CASSLSGVDTGELFF
TRBJ1-2 | TRBV2 | CASSQRTGGGYGYTF
TRBJ1-6 | TRBV13 | CASSLISNSPLHF
TRBJ2-2 | TRBV30 | CAWSPSGGNTGELFF
TRBJ1-2 | TRBV18 | CASSPPVTAAYGYTF
TRBJ2-3 | TRBV20-1 | CKRASTDTQYF
TRBJ2-1 | TRBV28 | CASSKLTGGPVNEQFF
TRBJ2-5 | TRBV2 | CASSREGEQTQYF
TRBJ1-3 | TRBV28 | CASSLFTTSSGNTIYF
TRBJ1-6 | TRBV28 | CASDGDYNSPLHF
TRBJ1-5 | TRBV2 | CASSESRGDQPQHF
TRBJ1-5 | TRBV28 | CASSLHRGGNQPQHF
TRBJ2-4 | TRBV5-1 | CASSAQGAKNIQYF
TRBJ1-5 | TRBV28 | CASSLSPLVTESNQPQHF
TRBJ1-2 | TRBV5-6 | CASSLDGNYGYTF
TRBJ1-2 | TRBV2 | CASNLRDSGLANYGYTF
TRBJ2-3 | TRBV7-2 | CASTLALDTQYF
TRBJ2-7 | TRBV11-2 | CASGTTLEQYF
TRBJ1-1 | TRBV18 | CASSLRTPGNPNTEAFF
TRBJ2-5 | TRBV5-4 | CASSSSSGGTRRETQYF
TRBJ2-1 | TRBV6-5 | CASSYMGQGFSGEQFF
TRBJ1-2 | TRBV10-3 | CAIRRVAGVSSGYTF
TRBJ2-7 | TRBV19 | CASSGLAGHEQYF
TRBJ1-2 | TRBV7-9 | CASSLSYGYTF
TRBJ1-4 | TRBV28 | CASRSILSGLFF
TRBJ1-1 | TRBV2 | CASSLLTGVTTEAFF
TRBJ2-5 | TRBV7-2 | CASSSTSGGQETQYF
. | TRBV28 | CASSPPGQGPEQYF
TRBJ2-7 | TRBV11-2 | CASSLRQGPSYEQYF
TRBJ1-4 | TRBV7-8 | CASSLDAGREKLFF
TRBJ1-6 | TRBV23-1 | CASSPPGQQSSYNSPLHF
TRBJ2-5 | TRBV4-1 | CASSHSGGEGQETQYF
TRBJ2-3 | TRBV13 | CASSPPGLAGSDTQYF
TRBJ1-1 | TRBV30 | CAWMNTGMNTEAFF
TRBJ1-1 | TRBV18 | CASSPRASPAGTEAFF